The rows below give T cell receptor beta chains drawn from one sample of a study of T cell responses to AZD1222 COVID-19 vaccine. TCRdb's table, derived via immunoSEQ multiplex PCR, lists solely in-frame clones and lacks some. The sample yields roughly 120,000 clones, just over 85% seen once. The sequences come from peripheral blood, collected on day 0 of AZD1222 vaccination. The receptors come from an adult in good health. The CDR3 runs from the conserved cysteine through the conserved F or W. D genes are given only for firm matches. A row's size may be missing; if present it is once, few, many or a size class.

cdr3_nt	cdr3_aa	clone_size	d_call	v_call	j_call
TGTGCCAGCTCACCGGGACTAGCGGAGACCCAGTACTTC	CASSPGLAETQYF	NA	TRBD2	TRBV18	TRBJ2-5
TGTGCCAGTAGTATCACCGGGGCCCTGGGTGAGCAGTTCTTC	CASSITGALGEQFF	NA	NA	TRBV19	TRBJ2-1
TGTGCCAGCAGCCCCGGGACAGGGGGCTACAATGAGCAGTTCTTC	CASSPGTGGYNEQFF	NA	TRBD1	TRBV4-2	TRBJ2-1
TGTGCCAGCAGCTTCGTACCGGGCGAGCAGTACTTC	CASSFVPGEQYF	NA	NA	TRBV11-2	TRBJ2-7
TGTGCCAGCAGTACCCTGACACCCTACGAGCAGTACTTC	CASSTLTPYEQYF	NA	NA	TRBV28	TRBJ2-7
TGTGCCAGCGCCTGGGCCCTAGCGGGAACCTACAATGAGCAGTTCTTC	CASAWALAGTYNEQFF	few	TRBD2	TRBV19	TRBJ2-1
TGTGCCAGCAGCCCCCTTAGCGGGAGCTCCTACAATGAGCAGTTCTTC	CASSPLSGSSYNEQFF	NA	TRBD2	TRBV7-3	TRBJ2-1
TGTGCCAGCAGTTTTCTTTTGAACACTGAAGCTTTCTTT	CASSFLLNTEAFF	many	NA	TRBV12-3/TRBV12-4	TRBJ1-1
TGTGCCAGCAGTGGATTGGCTAGCAGGGCCTACAATGAGCAGTTCTTC	CASSGLASRAYNEQFF	NA	NA	TRBV6-1	TRBJ2-1
TGTGCCAGCTCACCACGAAGGGACACCGGGGAGCTGTTTTTT	CASSPRRDTGELFF	NA	NA	TRBV18	TRBJ2-2
TGCGCCAGCAGCCAAGCTAGACTAGCGGGGGACTACGAGCAGTACTTC	CASSQARLAGDYEQYF	NA	TRBD2	TRBV4-1	TRBJ2-7
TGCGCCAGCAGCCAAGATTCCGGGGCCGGCAATCAGCCCCAGCATTTT	CASSQDSGAGNQPQHF	NA	NA	TRBV4-1	TRBJ1-5
TGTGCCAGCAGTTTGATCAGGAACGGTGAAAAACTGTTTTTT	CASSLIRNGEKLFF	NA	NA	TRBV28	TRBJ1-4
TGTGCCAGCAGCACAAGGCGGGAAGAGCAGTTCTTC	CASSTRREEQFF	NA	NA	TRBV6-5	TRBJ2-1
TGTGCCAGTAGTATGGGGCAGGGCGGGTACAATGAGCAGTTCTTC	CASSMGQGGYNEQFF	NA	NA	TRBV19	TRBJ2-1
TGTGCCAGCAGCTCGGGATCCAGGGCCCCTAGCACAGATACGCAGTATTTT	CASSSGSRAPSTDTQYF	NA	NA	TRBV7-3	TRBJ2-3
TGTGCCAGCAGCTCTCCAGCGGCGGGGGAAGAGACCCAGTACTTC	CASSSPAAGEETQYF	NA	TRBD2	TRBV5-4	TRBJ2-5
TGTGCCAGCAGCTCAAGAGAGACCCAGTACTTC	CASSSRETQYF	NA	NA	TRBV7-9	TRBJ2-5
TGTGCCAGCGCTAGCGGGAGGAGGACTGAGCAGTTCTTC	CASASGRRTEQFF	NA	TRBD2	TRBV27	TRBJ2-1
TGCGCCAGCAGCTTAAGTGACATTTACGAGCAGTACTTC	CASSLSDIYEQYF	NA	NA	TRBV5-1	TRBJ2-7
TGTGCCAGCAGCTCTACAGGGGGCCCGGTCTACGAGCAGTACTTC	CASSSTGGPVYEQYF	NA	TRBD1	TRBV11-2	TRBJ2-7
TGTGCCAGCTCACCAAGTCTTAAAGGAACAGACTATGGCTACACCTTC	CASSPSLKGTDYGYTF	NA	NA	TRBV18	TRBJ1-2
TGCGCCAGCAGCTTGGCCGTAGCGGAGGGGGAGACCCAGTACTTC	CASSLAVAEGETQYF	NA	NA	TRBV5-1	TRBJ2-5
TGTGCCAGCAGTCGCGGGGAGGGGGCCACTGAAGCTTTCTTT	CASSRGEGATEAFF	NA	TRBD1	TRBV5-5	TRBJ1-1
TGCAGCGTTGAAGGCTCCAACAGCTGGGAAAAACTGTTTTTT	CSVEGSNSWEKLFF	few	NA	TRBV29-1	TRBJ1-4
TGCGCCAGCAGCTTTGGGGGTGGGGAGACCCAGTACTTC	CASSFGGGETQYF	NA	NA	TRBV5-1	TRBJ2-5
TGTGCCAGCAGACGCCGGACAGGGGGACGCTACACCTTC	CASRRRTGGRYTF	NA	TRBD1	TRBV28	TRBJ1-2
TGTGCCAGCAGCGGACGGGACAGGGGGCGGGGGTACCAAGAGACCCAGTACTTC	CASSGRDRGRGYQETQYF	once	TRBD1	TRBV13	TRBJ2-5
TGTGCCAGCAGTTTAACGGTGTCCTCCGGGACAGCTTACAATGAGCAGTTCTTC	CASSLTVSSGTAYNEQFF	NA	TRBD1	TRBV28	TRBJ2-1
TGTGCCAGCAGCCAGTGGGGACAGGGGTCCAATGAGCAGTTCTTC	CASSQWGQGSNEQFF	once	TRBD1	TRBV3-1/TRBV3-2	TRBJ2-1
TGTGCCTGGAGTGGGCGGGGGGCAAGCTCCTACAATGAGCAGTTCTTC	CAWSGRGASSYNEQFF	once	TRBD2	TRBV30	TRBJ2-1